Below, 27 T cell receptor beta chains from the same sample are listed, as sequenced in a study of T-cell reconstitution after alpha-beta-depleted transplantation in children. Unique molecular identifiers featured in how the TCRbeta library was prepared. TCRdb re-called the PCR reads with MiXCR, one entry per CDR3 protein. The sample yields about 980,000 distinct CDR3 sequences, roughly 31% seen once. The specimen was PBMCs, mostly from graft donor cells, collected 360 days after TCRalphabeta/CD19-depleted stem cell transplant. These receptor sequences come from a boy in the first two years of life who had a stem cell transplant for SCID, so the T cells may come from the graft donor.

This chain links TRBV20-1 with TRBJ1-2, with D uncertain. CDR3 length equals 14 residues. CDR1 and CDR2 from the germline V gene are DFQATT and SNEGSKA (reference sequence). V dropped 3 bases and J dropped 3 bases, with 14 bases sitting between them. CDR3 bases: TGCAGTGCTAGTCAGAAAGGGATCGACTATGGCTACACCTTC. It translates to CSASQKGIDYGYTF.

The table lists this clonotype with many counts. The rearrangement links TRBV28 to TRBJ1-1; 11 nucleotides agree with TRBD1. The V segment lost 5 bases and the J segment 11 bases; nucleotides outside the gene matches: 4. CDR1 and CDR2 (germline): MDHEN, SYDVKM. The CDR3 extends over 12 amino acids. Written as DNA, the CDR3 is TGTGCCAGCAGTCTCGGACAGGGGGCGGCTTTCTTT. This sequence encodes CASSLGQGAAFF.

There are a few counts of this clonotype. The genes are TRBV24-1 and TRBJ2-5; 8 positions agree with TRBD2. This CDR3 is built from 16 residues. Unmatched junction bases numbered 8, after V lost 4 bases and J lost 2 bases. Germline V gene sequence: CDR1 KGHDR, CDR2 SFDVKD. CDR3 loop: CATSEAPASGQETQYF. The CDR3 bases are TGTGCCACCAGTGAAGCCCCGGCTAGCGGGCAAGAGACCCAGTACTTC.

This clonotype has just a few counts. This chain joins TRBV12-3 or TRBV12-4 and TRBJ2-7, with D perhaps matching TRBD1 or TRBD2 (5 bases each). CDR3 length equals 14 residues. V was trimmed by 7 bases and J by 1 base, leaving 14 bases between them. Here the CDR3 reads CASKRTFSSYEQYF. For the CDR3, the DNA is TGTGCCAGCAAGCGGACATTCTCGTCCTACGAGCAGTACTTC.

The chain uses TRBV11-2 and TRBJ2-7; 10 bases line up with TRBD2. J gave up 4 bases and V 1 base, and 7 bases lay outside the gene matches. The CDR3 runs 16 residues. The germline V gene has CDR1 SGHAT and CDR2 FQNNGV. The CDR3 sequence is CASSLGPAGGFYEQYF. The DNA of the CDR3 is TGTGCCAGCAGCTTAGGCCCAGCGGGGGGGTTTTACGAGCAGTACTTC. The entire variable domain, with the rest obtained from reference TRBV11-2 and TRBJ2-7, is as follows: EAGVAQSPRYKIIEKRQSVAFWCNPISGHATLYWYQQILGQGPKLLIQFQNNGVVDDSQLPKDRFSAERLKGVDSTLKIQPAKLEDSAVYLCASSLGPAGGFYEQYFGPGTRLTVT.

This clonotype has a handful of counts. The chain is built from TRBV4-1 and TRBJ1-1; no firm D call. V lost 5 bases to trimming and J lost 3 bases, with 13 bases between them. This CDR3 region has 14 residues. The germline V gene has CDR1 MGHRA and CDR2 YSYEKL. The CDR3 DNA sequence: TGCGCCAGCAGCACGACCCAGGTGGACACTGAAGCTTTCTTT. As protein: CASSTTQVDTEAFF.

The chain has TRBV7-9 and TRBJ1-1; D unclear. CDR3 length equals 15 residues. Trimming took 2 bases from V and 4 from J, leaving 14 bases between them. CDR1 and CDR2 (germline): SEHNR, FQNEAQ (reference sequence). CDR3 DNA sequence: TGTGCCAGCAGCTTAATCGGGCAGATTGCCACTGAAGCTTTCTTT. Translating gives CASSLIGQIATEAFF.

The chain is built from TRBV29-1 and TRBJ2-2; D is possibly TRBD2 (5 bases). Trimming removed 4 bases from V and 4 bases from J, with 16 bases in between. Germline CDR1 reads SQVTM; CDR2 reads ANQGSEA. There are 15 residues in the CDR3. The CDR3 region is CSVAMDLISTGELFF. DNA of the CDR3: TGCAGCGTTGCCATGGACTTAATCTCCACCGGGGAGCTGTTTTTT.

The chain joins TRBV12-3 or TRBV12-4 to TRBJ2-1, with unresolved D. This CDR3 is 14 amino acids long. V lost 0 bases, J lost 2 bases, and 5 bases lay in between. The DNA for the CDR3 is TGTGCCAGCAGTTTAGCGGCCACCTACAATGAGCAGTTCTTC. This encodes CASSLAATYNEQFF.

The table lists this clonotype with a few counts. CDR3 loop: CASSSPRSGGKNIQYF. In nucleotides, the CDR3 is TGTGCCAGCAGCTCCCCCCGGTCAGGGGGTAAAAACATTCAGTACTTC. The rearrangement uses TRBV6-1 and TRBJ2-4; 7 nucleotides align to TRBD1. Germline CDR1 MNHNS, CDR2 SASEGT. V lost 6 bases to trimming and J lost 4 bases; unmatched junction nucleotides: 12. The CDR3 covers 16 residues.

The rearrangement uses TRBV24-1 and TRBJ2-1; TRBD1 matches at 10 bases. The CDR3 is made up of 16 amino acids. V gave up 4 bases and J gave up 5 bases; unmatched junction bases: 7. The germline gives CDR1 KGHDR, CDR2 SFDVKD. This chain's CDR3 is CATSDPSGTGDNEQFF. The CDR3, as DNA: TGTGCCACCAGTGACCCCTCCGGGACAGGGGACAATGAGCAGTTCTTC.

This clonotype was observed a few times. The chain carries TRBV4-2 and TRBJ2-1; D tentatively fits TRBD1 or TRBD2 (5 bases each). CDR1 LGHNA and CDR2 YNFKEQ come from the germline V gene. This CDR3 is built from 15 residues. V lost 1 base to trimming and J lost 5 bases, with 12 bases between them. CDR3 nucleotide sequence: TGTGCCAGCAGCCAAGGCCGGGACCCTAACAATGAGCAGTTCTTC. It specifies CASSQGRDPNNEQFF.

The CDR3 spells CATGLAYNEQFF. The CDR3 DNA follows: TGTGCCACGGGACTAGCCTACAATGAGCAGTTCTTC. The chain employs TRBV7-2 and TRBJ2-1; 8 nucleotides line up with TRBD2. Germline trimming cut 10 bases from V and 2 bases from J; bases unmatched to any gene: 1. The CDR3 has 12 residues. From germline, CDR1 is SGHTA and CDR2 FQGNSA.

In its sample, this clonotype was seen a few times. The V call is TRBV6-2 or TRBV6-3, the J call TRBJ2-1; D gene ambiguous. V was shortened by 6 bases and J by 5 bases, with 20 bases between the two germline ends. This CDR3 contains 16 residues. Looked up from germline, CDR1 is MNHEY and CDR2 is SVGEGT. The CDR3 DNA follows: TGTGCCAGCAGCCATCATAGCCCGCCCGTTAACAATGAGCAGTTCTTC. This codes for CASSHHSPPVNNEQFF.

In its sample, this clonotype was seen a few times. The chain is built from TRBV5-6 and TRBJ2-7; 8 bases line up with TRBD2. There are 15 residues in the CDR3. Germline CDR1 reads SGHDT; CDR2 reads YYEEEE. V gave up 3 bases and J gave up 4 bases; unmatched junction bases: 9. Here the CDR3 DNA reads TGTGCCAGCAGCTGGGGTACTAGCGGCCCTTACGAGCAGTACTTC. Amino acids: CASSWGTSGPYEQYF.

The V and J genes are TRBV28 and TRBJ2-7, with 8 bases lining up with TRBD1. Germline values: CDR1 MDHEN, CDR2 SYDVKM. The CDR3 runs to 15 residues. The junction had 13 bases not matched to a gene; V was cut back by 9 bases and J by 3 bases. Written as DNA, the CDR3 is TGTGCCAGTTGCCCACCGGGACAGGTGGTCTACGAGCAGTACTTC. This encodes CASCPPGQVVYEQYF.

This clonotype appeared a few times. The CDR3 nucleotides are TGTGCCAGCAGCCAAGAAGCGGCAGATACGCAGTATTTT. Translated, it gives CASSQEAADTQYF. The rearrangement joins TRBV4-2 to TRBJ2-3, with D maybe TRBD2 (5 bases). CDR3 length: 13 residues. CDR1 and CDR2 from the germline V gene are LGHNA and YNFKEQ. V lost 0 bases and J 4 bases, leaving 5 bases between the germline ends.

This rearrangement joins TRBV2 to TRBJ2-1; 9 nucleotides match TRBD2. V trimming: 5 bases; J trimming: 7 bases; junction bases outside the gene matches: 9. CDR1 is SNHLY and CDR2 is FYNNEI in the germline V gene. The CDR3 runs 15 residues. This CDR3 is CASSYPGTSKNEQFF. Here the CDR3 DNA reads TGTGCCAGCAGTTACCCCGGGACTAGCAAAAATGAGCAGTTCTTC.

The chain combines TRBV5-5 with TRBJ1-2; D uncertain. CDR1 is SGHKS and CDR2 is YYEKEE in the germline V gene (reference sequence). V was trimmed by 2 bases and J by 6 bases, leaving 11 bases between them. There are 13 residues in the CDR3. The CDR3 coding sequence is TGTGCCAGCAGCTTTCTGTCCGGGGATGGCTACACCTTC. Its protein product is CASSFLSGDGYTF.

This clonotype occurred many times. This chain uses TRBV7-7 with TRBJ2-1, with D unresolved. CDR1 is SSHAT and CDR2 is FNYEAQ in the germline V gene (reference sequence). Trimming removed 5 bases from V and 7 bases from J, with 15 bases in between. The CDR3 loop spans 14 amino acids. In DNA, the CDR3 is TGTGCCAGCAGCCCTGTAGGTCCTGGGAATGAGCAGTTCTTC. It encodes CASSPVGPGNEQFF. The variable domain in full, with the rest retrieved from reference TRBV7-7 and TRBJ2-1, is GAGVSQSPRYKVTKRGQDVTLRCDPISSHATLYWYQQALGQGPEFLTYFNYEAQPDKSGLPSDRFSAERPEGSISTLTIQRTEQRDSAMYRCASSPVGPGNEQFFGPGTRLTVL.

This clonotype was detected ten times or more. The chain uses TRBV28 and TRBJ2-3, with D tentatively TRBD1 (6 bases). V lost 6 bases and J lost 2, with 18 bases in between. The germline V gene has CDR1 MDHEN and CDR2 SYDVKM. This CDR3 has 16 amino acids. The CDR3 DNA reads as TGTGCCAGCAGACCAGACAGGTGGACGACCACAGATACGCAGTATTTT. It translates to CASRPDRWTTTDTQYF. Filled out from reference TRBV28 and TRBJ2-3, the complete variable domain reads DVKVTQSSRYLVKRTGEKVFLECVQDMDHENMFWYRQDPGLGLRLIYFSYDVKMKEKGDIPEGYSVSREKKERFSLILESASTNQTSMYLCASRPDRWTTTDTQYFGPGTRLTVL.

The rearrangement uses TRBV29-1 and TRBJ2-7, with D unresolved. V was shortened by 3 bases and J by 4 bases, with 7 bases between the two germline ends. CDR1 and CDR2 (germline): SQVTM, ANQGSEA. The length of the CDR3 is 11 residues. CDR3 DNA: TGCAGCGTTGATATAGGGTACGAGCAGTACTTC. It yields the protein CSVDIGYEQYF.

This clonotype was counted between two and nine times. In DNA, the CDR3 is TGCAGTGCTAGAGTGGGCGGCAATAGCAATCAGCCCCAGCATTTT. This encodes CSARVGGNSNQPQHF. This rearrangement joins TRBV20-1 to TRBJ1-5, with D unclear. Per germline, CDR1 DFQATT and CDR2 SNEGSKA (reference sequence). V was pared by 1 base and J by 0 bases, with 10 bases between. The CDR3 totals 15 residues.

The chain has TRBV5-1 and TRBJ2-1, with unresolved D. CDR1 SGHRS and CDR2 YFSETQ come from the germline V gene. The CDR3 is 15 residues long. Trimming removed 0 bases at V and 4 bases at J, with 11 bases between. In DNA form, the CDR3 reads TGCGCCAGCAGCTTGGTGCGCACCTTTTACAATGAGCAGTTCTTC. Its translation is CASSLVRTFYNEQFF.

The chain recombines TRBV15 with TRBJ1-3, with D perhaps TRBD1 (6 bases). The CDR3 is made up of 16 amino acids. Per germline, CDR1 LNHNV and CDR2 YYDKDF (reference sequence). Trimming left V 0 bases short and J 4 bases short, with 13 bases between. CDR3 protein: CATSRDVGARGNTIYF. The CDR3 bases are TGTGCCACCAGCAGAGATGTGGGGGCGCGAGGAAACACCATATATTTT.

The chain combines TRBV5-1 with TRBJ2-3, with TRBD2 as a possible D gene (5 bases). With 4 bases removed from V and 6 bases from J, the gap between germline ends came to 12 bases. Germline V gene lookup returns CDR1 SGHRS and CDR2 YFSETQ. The CDR3 length is 13 residues. The CDR3 DNA reads TGCGCCAGCAGCGGCGAGGGTTGGGATACGCAGTATTTT. This sequence encodes CASSGEGWDTQYF.

This clonotype was seen a handful of times. The V gene is TRBV18, the J gene TRBJ2-1; TRBD1 might be the D (6 bases). CDR3 length: 17 amino acids. Germline V lookup: CDR1 KGHSH, CDR2 LQKENI. The V end was cut by 3 bases, the J end by 4 bases, with 19 bases between. The CDR3 loop reads CASSPSVIGQSYNEQFF. DNA of the CDR3: TGTGCCAGCTCACCCTCTGTCATCGGACAGAGTTACAATGAGCAGTTCTTC. The full variable domain, completed using reference TRBV18 and TRBJ2-1, is NAGVMQNPRHLVRRRGQEARLRCSPMKGHSHVYWYRQLPEEGLKFMVYLQKENIIDESGMPKERFSAEFPKEGPSILRIQQVVRGDSAAYFCASSPSVIGQSYNEQFFGPGTRLTVL.